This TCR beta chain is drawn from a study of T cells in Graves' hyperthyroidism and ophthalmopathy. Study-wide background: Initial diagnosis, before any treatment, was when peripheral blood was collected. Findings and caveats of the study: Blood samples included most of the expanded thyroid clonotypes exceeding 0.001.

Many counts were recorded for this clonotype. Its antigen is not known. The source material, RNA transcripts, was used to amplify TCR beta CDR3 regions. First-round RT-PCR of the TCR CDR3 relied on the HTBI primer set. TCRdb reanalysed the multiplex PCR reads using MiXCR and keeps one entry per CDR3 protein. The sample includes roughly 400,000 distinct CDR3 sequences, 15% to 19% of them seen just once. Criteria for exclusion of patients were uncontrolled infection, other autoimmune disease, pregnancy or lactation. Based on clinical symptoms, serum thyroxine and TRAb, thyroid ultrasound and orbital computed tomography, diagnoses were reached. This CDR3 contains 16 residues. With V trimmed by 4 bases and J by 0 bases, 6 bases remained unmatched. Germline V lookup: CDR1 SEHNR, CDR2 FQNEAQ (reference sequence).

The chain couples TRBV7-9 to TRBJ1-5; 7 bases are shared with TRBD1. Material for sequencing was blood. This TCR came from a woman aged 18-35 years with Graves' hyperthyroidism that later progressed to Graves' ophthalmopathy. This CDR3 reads CASSSTGAPSNQPQHF. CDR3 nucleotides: TGTGCCAGCAGCTCCACAGGGGCCCCTAGCAATCAGCCCCAGCATTTT. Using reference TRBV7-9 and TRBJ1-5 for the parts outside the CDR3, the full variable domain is DTGVSQNPRHKITKRGQNVTFRCDPISEHNRLYWYRQTLGQGPEFLTYFQNEAQLEKSRLLSDRFSAERPKGSFSTLEIQRTEQGDSAMYLCASSSTGAPSNQPQHFGDGTRLSIL.